This T cell receptor beta chain was documented in a study of control samples from healthy donors and cancer patients. Method: immunoSEQ multiplex PCR; TCRdb's copy keeps in-frame clones and lacks some. The table includes under 450,000 clones, 75% to 95% detected once. This sequence originates from a man aged 40-50 years with head and neck cancer. Source material: PBMCs.

CDR3 region: CASSLSLRTFNGYTF. The CDR3 coding sequence is TGTGCCAGCAGTTTATCCCTAAGGACTTTCAATGGCTACACCTTC. V is TRBV28 and J is TRBJ1-2; D is uncertain. The CDR3 is 15 residues long. Trimming left V 1 base short and J 6 bases short, with 15 bases between. Germline CDR1 and CDR2: MDHEN and SYDVKM.